A selection of T cell receptor beta chains follows, all from one sample in a study of vaccination and CD4 T cells after COVID-19. These receptors have no identified antigens. MiXCR was run by TCRdb on the PCR reads, yielding one entry per CDR3 protein. The repertoire holds more than 10,000 distinct CDR3 sequences, with 55% to 65% as singletons. Sample: CD4+ T cells from blood, cultured in vitro. These receptors came from a human donor who had recovered from COVID-19. Each CDR3 is given with its conserved first and last residue. A D gene is named only where the DNA matches it firmly. A row's size may be missing; if present it is once, few, many or a size class.

v_gene: TRBV7-8
abundance: -
j_gene: TRBJ1-4
d_gene: -
CDR3nt: TGTGCCAGCAGCTTAGAGTCCCTGCCCGGTGAAAAACTGTTTTTT
CDR3aa: CASSLESLPGEKLFF

v_gene: TRBV12-3/TRBV12-4
abundance: -
j_gene: TRBJ2-7
d_gene: -
CDR3nt: TGTGCCAGCAGTCTTGGGCCGATGAGCTCCTACGAGCAGTACTTC
CDR3aa: CASSLGPMSSYEQYF

v_gene: TRBV6-5
abundance: once
j_gene: TRBJ2-7
d_gene: -
CDR3nt: TGTGCCAGCAGTTACTCGTTCCCGCGTCACGAGCAGTACTTC
CDR3aa: CASSYSFPRHEQYF

v_gene: TRBV19
abundance: once
j_gene: TRBJ2-1
d_gene: TRBD2
CDR3nt: TGTGCCAGTAGTATGACGGGAGGATTCCTCAATGAGCAGTTCTTC
CDR3aa: CASSMTGGFLNEQFF

v_gene: TRBV24-1
abundance: -
j_gene: TRBJ2-3
d_gene: -
CDR3nt: TGTGCCACCAGTGATTGGATCCGGGCGATGCAGTATTTT
CDR3aa: CATSDWIRAMQYF

v_gene: TRBV21-1
abundance: -
j_gene: TRBJ2-7
d_gene: -
CDR3nt: TGTGCCAGCAGCTCCCCGACAGGGATCGAGCAGTACTTC
CDR3aa: CASSSPTGIEQYF

v_gene: TRBV27
abundance: -
j_gene: TRBJ1-6
d_gene: -
CDR3nt: TGTGCCAGCAGTGTCCAGAGTCCTTCCTATAATTCACCCCTCCACTTT
CDR3aa: CASSVQSPSYNSPLHF

v_gene: TRBV5-4
abundance: -
j_gene: TRBJ1-2
d_gene: -
CDR3nt: TGTGCCAGCAGCCCCAAGCTGAATAATCCCTATGGCTACACCTTC
CDR3aa: CASSPKLNNPYGYTF

v_gene: TRBV20-1
abundance: -
j_gene: TRBJ1-5
d_gene: TRBD1
CDR3nt: TGCAGTGTGGGGGACAGCCCGAATCAGCCCCAGCATTTT
CDR3aa: CSVGDSPNQPQHF

v_gene: TRBV10-3
abundance: -
j_gene: TRBJ1-1
d_gene: -
CDR3nt: TGTGCCATCAGTGAGGCCACTGAAGCTTTCTTT
CDR3aa: CAISEATEAFF

v_gene: TRBV7-2
abundance: -
j_gene: TRBJ2-2
d_gene: TRBD1
CDR3nt: TGTGCCAGCAGTTACACAGGGGGGAACACCGGGGAGCTGTTTTTT
CDR3aa: CASSYTGGNTGELFF

v_gene: TRBV4-2
abundance: -
j_gene: TRBJ1-3
d_gene: -
CDR3nt: TGTGCCAGCAGCCAAGATTCGGAAGGAGGAAACACCATATATTTT
CDR3aa: CASSQDSEGGNTIYF

v_gene: TRBV20-1
abundance: -
j_gene: TRBJ1-1
d_gene: -
CDR3nt: TGCAGTGCCCACGGACAGACCTATGAAGCTTTCTTT
CDR3aa: CSAHGQTYEAFF

v_gene: TRBV27
abundance: -
j_gene: TRBJ1-4
d_gene: TRBD1
CDR3nt: TGTGCCAGCAGTTTAAGAGGGGGCATAGGTGAAAAACTGTTTTTT
CDR3aa: CASSLRGGIGEKLFF

v_gene: TRBV24-1
abundance: -
j_gene: TRBJ1-5
d_gene: TRBD1
CDR3nt: TGTGCCACCAGTGAGCGACAGGGATCAAATCAGCCCCAGCATTTT
CDR3aa: CATSERQGSNQPQHF

v_gene: TRBV5-4
abundance: -
j_gene: TRBJ2-1
d_gene: -
CDR3nt: TGTGCCAGCAGCTTTATTTCCCGGGACTCCAATGAGCAGTTCTTC
CDR3aa: CASSFISRDSNEQFF

v_gene: TRBV5-1
abundance: -
j_gene: TRBJ2-7
d_gene: -
CDR3nt: TGCGCCAGCACCCAGTATGGGGGGGCGGGGGCCTACGAGCAGTACTTC
CDR3aa: CASTQYGGAGAYEQYF

v_gene: TRBV7-2
abundance: -
j_gene: TRBJ2-4
d_gene: -
CDR3nt: TGTGCCAGCAGCTTTAAGGGACACTCGAGGGACATTCAGTACTTC
CDR3aa: CASSFKGHSRDIQYF

v_gene: TRBV2
abundance: few
j_gene: TRBJ2-7
d_gene: -
CDR3nt: TGTGCCAGCAGTGACGATATATACGAGCAGTACTTC
CDR3aa: CASSDDIYEQYF

v_gene: TRBV12-3/TRBV12-4
abundance: -
j_gene: TRBJ1-1
d_gene: TRBD1
CDR3nt: TGTGCCAGCAGTTTCAGACCGGGACAGGGGAACACTGAAGCTTTCTTT
CDR3aa: CASSFRPGQGNTEAFF

v_gene: TRBV6-1
abundance: -
j_gene: TRBJ1-5
d_gene: -
CDR3nt: TGTGCCAGTTTTTTGCAGCCCCAGCATTTT
CDR3aa: CASFLQPQHF

v_gene: TRBV11-2
abundance: few
j_gene: TRBJ2-7
d_gene: TRBD2
CDR3nt: TGTGCCAGCAGCCGCCGGGGGGTAGGCTACGAGCAGTACTTC
CDR3aa: CASSRRGVGYEQYF

v_gene: TRBV19
abundance: few
j_gene: TRBJ1-1
d_gene: -
CDR3nt: TGTGCCAGTATGGACCCCCGCGGCCCACAGGGTGCGCCTGAAGCTTTCTTT
CDR3aa: CASMDPRGPQGAPEAFF

v_gene: TRBV11-3
abundance: -
j_gene: TRBJ2-2
d_gene: -
CDR3nt: TGTGCCAGCAGCTTGGAGGGGGACGGGGAGCTGTTTTTT
CDR3aa: CASSLEGDGELFF

v_gene: TRBV28
abundance: -
j_gene: TRBJ2-7
d_gene: -
CDR3nt: TGTGCCAGCAGTGGGTTTAACCCTAAATTATACGAGCAGTACTTC
CDR3aa: CASSGFNPKLYEQYF

v_gene: TRBV29-1
abundance: -
j_gene: TRBJ1-1
d_gene: -
CDR3nt: TGCAGCGCCCGCCGGGGCCCGAACACTGAAGCTTTCTTT
CDR3aa: CSARRGPNTEAFF

v_gene: TRBV19
abundance: -
j_gene: TRBJ2-2
d_gene: -
CDR3nt: TGTGCCAGTAGTATGATGGCCACTAACACCGGGGAGCTGTTTTTT
CDR3aa: CASSMMATNTGELFF

v_gene: TRBV6-5
abundance: -
j_gene: TRBJ1-6
d_gene: -
CDR3nt: TGTGCCAGCAGTTTCCCCGCTCAGGGCCTGGGGAATTCACCCCTCCACTTT
CDR3aa: CASSFPAQGLGNSPLHF

v_gene: TRBV20-1
abundance: -
j_gene: TRBJ2-4
d_gene: -
CDR3nt: TGCAGTGCTAGACCCTGGGGGGACATTCAGTACTTC
CDR3aa: CSARPWGDIQYF

v_gene: TRBV7-8
abundance: -
j_gene: TRBJ2-7
d_gene: TRBD1
CDR3nt: TGTGCCAGCAGCCTCTCTCGGACAGGACCCTACGAGCAGTACTTC
CDR3aa: CASSLSRTGPYEQYF

v_gene: TRBV14
abundance: -
j_gene: TRBJ2-7
d_gene: TRBD1
CDR3nt: TGTGCCAGCAGCCGGGACAGTGGATACTCCTACGAGCAGTACTTC
CDR3aa: CASSRDSGYSYEQYF

v_gene: TRBV19
abundance: once
j_gene: TRBJ1-1
d_gene: -
CDR3nt: TGTGCCAGTAGCATCCAGGGAGGCACTGAAGCTTTCTTT
CDR3aa: CASSIQGGTEAFF

v_gene: TRBV30
abundance: -
j_gene: TRBJ1-2
d_gene: -
CDR3nt: TGTGCCAGCCTGGGCCGGAGACCCGGCGGGGATGGCTACACCTTC
CDR3aa: CASLGRRPGGDGYTF

v_gene: TRBV6-2/TRBV6-3
abundance: once
j_gene: TRBJ2-7
d_gene: -
CDR3nt: TGTGCCAGCAGTTATCTAAAGGGAAATTACGAGCAGTACTTC
CDR3aa: CASSYLKGNYEQYF

v_gene: TRBV7-8
abundance: -
j_gene: TRBJ1-1
d_gene: -
CDR3nt: TGTGCCAGCAGCGTAATGACAGGATGGAACACTGAAGCTTTCTTT
CDR3aa: CASSVMTGWNTEAFF

v_gene: TRBV5-1
abundance: -
j_gene: TRBJ2-7
d_gene: TRBD2
CDR3nt: TGCGCCAGCAGCTTGGGTAGCGGGTCCTACGAGCAGTACTTC
CDR3aa: CASSLGSGSYEQYF

v_gene: TRBV27
abundance: -
j_gene: TRBJ2-7
d_gene: TRBD1
CDR3nt: TGTGCCAGCAGTTTAGAGACAGGGTACGAGCAGTACTTC
CDR3aa: CASSLETGYEQYF

v_gene: TRBV7-2
abundance: few
j_gene: TRBJ1-1
d_gene: -
CDR3nt: TGTGCCAGCAGCCCCTGGCTAGGAGGCGCTGAAGCTTTCTTT
CDR3aa: CASSPWLGGAEAFF

v_gene: TRBV6-1
abundance: -
j_gene: TRBJ2-5
d_gene: TRBD1
CDR3nt: TGTGCCAGCAGTGCCCCCGGACAGGGTAGGGAGACCCAGTACTTC
CDR3aa: CASSAPGQGRETQYF

v_gene: TRBV7-8
abundance: once
j_gene: TRBJ2-1
d_gene: TRBD2
CDR3nt: TGTGCCAGCAGCTTAGGAGTGTTGGCGGGAGGGTCCTACAATGAGCAGTTCTTC
CDR3aa: CASSLGVLAGGSYNEQFF

v_gene: TRBV19
abundance: -
j_gene: TRBJ1-2
d_gene: -
CDR3nt: TGTGCCAGTAGTATAGGGGGGACATCGGGTTATGGCTACACCTTC
CDR3aa: CASSIGGTSGYGYTF

v_gene: TRBV7-2
abundance: -
j_gene: TRBJ1-4
d_gene: -
CDR3nt: TGTGCCAGCAGCTTAAGGACAGATGAAAAACTGTTTTTT
CDR3aa: CASSLRTDEKLFF

v_gene: TRBV5-1
abundance: -
j_gene: TRBJ2-3
d_gene: -
CDR3nt: TGCGCCAGCAGCCCCGAGCGTGGCGTCTCCACAGATACGCAGTATTTT
CDR3aa: CASSPERGVSTDTQYF

v_gene: TRBV5-8
abundance: -
j_gene: TRBJ1-1
d_gene: -
CDR3nt: TGTGCCAGCCTAAGGCGCGACACTGAAGCTTTCTTT
CDR3aa: CASLRRDTEAFF